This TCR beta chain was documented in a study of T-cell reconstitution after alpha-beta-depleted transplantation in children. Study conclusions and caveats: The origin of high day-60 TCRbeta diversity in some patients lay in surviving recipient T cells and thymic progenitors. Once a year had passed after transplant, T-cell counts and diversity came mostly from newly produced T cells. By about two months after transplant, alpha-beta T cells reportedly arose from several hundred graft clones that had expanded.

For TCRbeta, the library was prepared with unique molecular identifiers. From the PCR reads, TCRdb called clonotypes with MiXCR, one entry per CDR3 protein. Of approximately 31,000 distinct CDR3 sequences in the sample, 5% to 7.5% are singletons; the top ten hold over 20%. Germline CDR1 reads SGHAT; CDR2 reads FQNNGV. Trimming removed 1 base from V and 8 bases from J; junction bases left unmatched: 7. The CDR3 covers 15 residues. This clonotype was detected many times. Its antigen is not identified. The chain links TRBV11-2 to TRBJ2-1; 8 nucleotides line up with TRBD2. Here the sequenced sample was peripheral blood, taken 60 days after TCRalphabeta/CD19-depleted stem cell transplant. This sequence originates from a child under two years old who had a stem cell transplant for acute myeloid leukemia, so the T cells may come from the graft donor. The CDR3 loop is CASSLAPGGIDEQFF. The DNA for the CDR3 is TGTGCCAGCAGCTTAGCACCGGGGGGGATAGATGAGCAGTTCTTC.